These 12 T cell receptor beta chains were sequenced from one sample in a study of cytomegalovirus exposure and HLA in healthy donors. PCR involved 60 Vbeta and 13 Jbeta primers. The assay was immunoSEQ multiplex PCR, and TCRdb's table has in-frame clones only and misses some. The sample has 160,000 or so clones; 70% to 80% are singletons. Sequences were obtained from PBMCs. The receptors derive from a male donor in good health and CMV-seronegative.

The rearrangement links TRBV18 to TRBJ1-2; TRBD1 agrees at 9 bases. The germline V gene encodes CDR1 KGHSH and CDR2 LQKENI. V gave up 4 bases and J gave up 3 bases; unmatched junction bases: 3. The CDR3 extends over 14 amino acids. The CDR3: CASSLGQGHYGYTF. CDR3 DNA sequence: TGTGCCAGCTCACTGGGACAGGGCCACTATGGCTACACCTTC.

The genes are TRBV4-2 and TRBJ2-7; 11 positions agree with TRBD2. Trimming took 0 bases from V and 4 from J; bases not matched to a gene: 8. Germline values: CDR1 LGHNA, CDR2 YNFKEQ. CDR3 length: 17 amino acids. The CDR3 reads CASSQDLAGGGLYEQYF. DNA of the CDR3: TGTGCCAGCAGCCAAGACCTAGCGGGGGGCGGGCTATACGAGCAGTACTTC.

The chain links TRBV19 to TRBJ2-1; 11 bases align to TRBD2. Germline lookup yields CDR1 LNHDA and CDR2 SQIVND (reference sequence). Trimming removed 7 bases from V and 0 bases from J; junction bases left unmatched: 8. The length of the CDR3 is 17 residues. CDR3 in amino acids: CASIPTSGGLSYNEQFF. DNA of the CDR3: TGTGCCAGTATTCCTACTAGCGGGGGTCTCTCCTACAATGAGCAGTTCTTC.

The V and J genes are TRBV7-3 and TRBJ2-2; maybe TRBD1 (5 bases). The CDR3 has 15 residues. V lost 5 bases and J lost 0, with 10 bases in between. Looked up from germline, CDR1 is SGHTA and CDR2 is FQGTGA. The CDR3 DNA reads TGTGCCAGCAGCCCAGGGCCGGCGAACACCGGGGAGCTGTTTTTT. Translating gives CASSPGPANTGELFF. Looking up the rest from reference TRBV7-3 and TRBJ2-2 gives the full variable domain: GAGVSQTPSNKVTEKGKYVELRCDPISGHTALYWYRQSLGQGPEFLIYFQGTGAADDSGLPNDRFFAVRPEGSVSTLKIQRTERGDSAVYLCASSPGPANTGELFFGEGSRLTVL.

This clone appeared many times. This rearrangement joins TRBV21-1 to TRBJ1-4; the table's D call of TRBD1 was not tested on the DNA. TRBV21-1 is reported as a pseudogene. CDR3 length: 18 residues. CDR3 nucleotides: TGTGCCAGCAGCAAAGGCGGGACAGGGGGCGGCGTAAATGAAAAACTGTTTTTT. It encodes CASSKGGTGGGVNEKLFF.

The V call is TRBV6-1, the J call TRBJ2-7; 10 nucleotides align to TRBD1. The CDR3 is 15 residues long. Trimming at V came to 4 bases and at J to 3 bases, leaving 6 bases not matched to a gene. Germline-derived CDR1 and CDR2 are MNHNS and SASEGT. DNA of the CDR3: TGTGCCAGCAGTGGACCGGGACAGGGGAACTACGAGCAGTACTTC. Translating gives CASSGPGQGNYEQYF.

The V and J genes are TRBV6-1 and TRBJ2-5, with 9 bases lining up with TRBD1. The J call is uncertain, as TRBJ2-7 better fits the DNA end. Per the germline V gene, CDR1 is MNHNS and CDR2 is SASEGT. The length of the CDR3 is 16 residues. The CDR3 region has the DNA TGTGCCAGCAGTGAAAATTCCGGACAGGGGATCTACGAGCAGTACTTC. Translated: CASSENSGQGIYEQYF.

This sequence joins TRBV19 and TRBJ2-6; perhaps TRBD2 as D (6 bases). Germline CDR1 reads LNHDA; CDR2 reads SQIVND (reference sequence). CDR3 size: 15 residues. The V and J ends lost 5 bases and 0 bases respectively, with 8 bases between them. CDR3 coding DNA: TGTGCCAGTAGTGACGGGGGCTCTGGGGCCAACGTCCTGACTTTC. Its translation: CASSDGGSGANVLTF.

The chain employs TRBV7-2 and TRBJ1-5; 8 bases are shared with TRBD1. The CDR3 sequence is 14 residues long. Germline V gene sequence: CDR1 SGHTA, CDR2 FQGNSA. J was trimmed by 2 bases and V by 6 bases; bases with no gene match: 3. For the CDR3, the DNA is TGTGCCAGCAGACCAGGGGGCGGCAATCAGCCCCAGCATTTT. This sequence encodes CASRPGGGNQPQHF.

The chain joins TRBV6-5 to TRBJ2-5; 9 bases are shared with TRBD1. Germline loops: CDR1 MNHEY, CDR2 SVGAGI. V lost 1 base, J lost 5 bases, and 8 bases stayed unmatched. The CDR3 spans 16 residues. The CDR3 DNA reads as TGTGCCAGCAGTTACTTCACAACAGGGGGCGCGGAGACCCAGTACTTC. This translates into CASSYFTTGGAETQYF.

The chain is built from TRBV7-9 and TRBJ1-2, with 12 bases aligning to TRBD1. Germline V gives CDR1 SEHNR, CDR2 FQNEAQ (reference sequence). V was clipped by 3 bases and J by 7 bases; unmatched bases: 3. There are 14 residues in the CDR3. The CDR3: CASSLGQGAGGYTF. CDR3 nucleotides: TGTGCCAGCAGCTTGGGACAGGGGGCCGGTGGCTACACCTTC.

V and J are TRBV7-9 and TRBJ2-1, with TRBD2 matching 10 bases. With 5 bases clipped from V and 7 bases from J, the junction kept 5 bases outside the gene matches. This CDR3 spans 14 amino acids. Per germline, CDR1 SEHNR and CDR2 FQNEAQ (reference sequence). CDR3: CASSLEREGNEQFF. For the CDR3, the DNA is TGTGCCAGCAGCCTAGAGCGGGAGGGGAATGAGCAGTTCTTC. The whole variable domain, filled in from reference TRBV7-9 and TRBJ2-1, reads DTGVSQNPRHKITKRGQNVTFRCDPISEHNRLYWYRQTLGQGPEFLTYFQNEAQLEKSRLLSDRFSAERPKGSFSTLEIQRTEQGDSAMYLCASSLEREGNEQFFGPGTRLTVL.